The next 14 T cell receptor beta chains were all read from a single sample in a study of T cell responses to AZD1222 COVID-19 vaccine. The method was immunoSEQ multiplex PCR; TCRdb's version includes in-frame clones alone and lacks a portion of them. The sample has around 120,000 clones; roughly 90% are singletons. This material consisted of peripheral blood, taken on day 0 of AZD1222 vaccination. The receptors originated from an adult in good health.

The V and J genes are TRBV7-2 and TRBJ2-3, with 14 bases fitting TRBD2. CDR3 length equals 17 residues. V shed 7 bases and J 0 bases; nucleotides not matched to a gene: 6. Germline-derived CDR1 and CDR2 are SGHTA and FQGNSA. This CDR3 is CASIRLAGGNSTDTQYF. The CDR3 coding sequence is TGTGCCAGCATCCGACTAGCGGGGGGGAATAGCACAGATACGCAGTATTTT.

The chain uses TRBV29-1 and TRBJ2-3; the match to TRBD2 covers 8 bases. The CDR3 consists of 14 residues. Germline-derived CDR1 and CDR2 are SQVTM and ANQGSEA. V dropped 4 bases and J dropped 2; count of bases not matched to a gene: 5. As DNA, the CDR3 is TGCAGCGTTGTGAGCGGGAGTACCACAGATACGCAGTATTTT. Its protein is CSVVSGSTTDTQYF.

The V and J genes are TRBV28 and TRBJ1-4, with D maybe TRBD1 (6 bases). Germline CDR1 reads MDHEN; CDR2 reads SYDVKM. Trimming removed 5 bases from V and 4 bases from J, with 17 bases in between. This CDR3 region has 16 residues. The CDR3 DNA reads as TGTGCCAGCAGTACCCCAGGGGCAGCCTATAATGAAAAACTGTTTTTT. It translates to CASSTPGAAYNEKLFF.

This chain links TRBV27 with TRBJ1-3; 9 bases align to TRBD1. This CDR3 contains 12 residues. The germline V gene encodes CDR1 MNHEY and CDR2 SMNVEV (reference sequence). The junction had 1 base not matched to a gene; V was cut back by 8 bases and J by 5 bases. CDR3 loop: CASGQGRNTIYF. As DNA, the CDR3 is TGTGCCAGCGGACAGGGGCGAAACACCATATATTTT.

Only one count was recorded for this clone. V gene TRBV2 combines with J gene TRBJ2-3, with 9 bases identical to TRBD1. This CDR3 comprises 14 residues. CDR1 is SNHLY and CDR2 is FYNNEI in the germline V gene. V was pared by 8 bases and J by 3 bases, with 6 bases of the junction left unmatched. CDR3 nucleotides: TGTGCCAGCTCACAGGGGGCGCAGACAGATACGCAGTATTTT. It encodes CASSQGAQTDTQYF.

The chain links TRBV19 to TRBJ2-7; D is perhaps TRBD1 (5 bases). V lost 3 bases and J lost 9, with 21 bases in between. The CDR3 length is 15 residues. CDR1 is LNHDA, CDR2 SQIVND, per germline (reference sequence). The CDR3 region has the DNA TGTGCCAGTAGTATGCCGCCAGGGCCCTCGTACACGCAGTACTTC. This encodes CASSMPPGPSYTQYF.

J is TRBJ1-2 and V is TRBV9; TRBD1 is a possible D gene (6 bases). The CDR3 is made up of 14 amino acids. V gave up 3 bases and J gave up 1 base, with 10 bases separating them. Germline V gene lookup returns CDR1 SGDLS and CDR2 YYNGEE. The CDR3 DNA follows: TGTGCCAGCAGCGGAACAGGGAATAACTATGGCTACACCTTC. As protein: CASSGTGNNYGYTF.

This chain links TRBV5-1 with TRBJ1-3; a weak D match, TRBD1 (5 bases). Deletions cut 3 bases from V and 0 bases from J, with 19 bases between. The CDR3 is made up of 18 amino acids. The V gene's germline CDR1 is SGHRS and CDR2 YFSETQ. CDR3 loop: CASSSYLLGTDSGNTIYF. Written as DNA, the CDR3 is TGCGCCAGCAGCTCCTACCTTCTCGGGACGGACTCTGGAAACACCATATATTTT.

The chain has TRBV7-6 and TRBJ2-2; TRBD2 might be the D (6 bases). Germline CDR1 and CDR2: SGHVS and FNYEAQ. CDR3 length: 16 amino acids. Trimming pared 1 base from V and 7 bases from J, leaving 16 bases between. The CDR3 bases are TGTGCCAGCAGCTTAGGACTAGTAGGGGCCGGCGGGGAGCTGTTTTTT. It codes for CASSLGLVGAGGELFF. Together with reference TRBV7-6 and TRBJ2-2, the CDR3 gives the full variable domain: GAGVSQSPRYKVTKRGQDVALRCDPISGHVSLYWYRQALGQGPEFLTYFNYEAQQDKSGLPNDRFSAERPEGSISTLTIQRTEQRDSAMYRCASSLGLVGAGGELFFGEGSRLTVL.

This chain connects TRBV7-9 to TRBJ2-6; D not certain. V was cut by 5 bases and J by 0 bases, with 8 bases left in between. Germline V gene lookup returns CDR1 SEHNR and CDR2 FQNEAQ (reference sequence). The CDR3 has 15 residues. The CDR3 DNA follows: TGTGCCAGCAGCCTCATTGACTCTGGGGCCAACGTCCTGACTTTC. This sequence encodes CASSLIDSGANVLTF.

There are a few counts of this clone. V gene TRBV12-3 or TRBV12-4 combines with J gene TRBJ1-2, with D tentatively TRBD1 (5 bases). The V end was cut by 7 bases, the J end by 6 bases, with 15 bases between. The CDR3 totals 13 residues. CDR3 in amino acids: CASIAGTGDGYTF. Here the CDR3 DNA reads TGTGCCAGCATTGCAGGGACTGGGGATGGCTACACCTTC.

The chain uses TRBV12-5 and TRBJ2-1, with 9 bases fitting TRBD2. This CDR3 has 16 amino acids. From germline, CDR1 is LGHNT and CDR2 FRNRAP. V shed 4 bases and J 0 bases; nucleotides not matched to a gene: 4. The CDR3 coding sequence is TGTGCTAGTGGTTGGGGACTAGCAAGCTCCTACAATGAGCAGTTCTTC. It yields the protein CASGWGLASSYNEQFF.

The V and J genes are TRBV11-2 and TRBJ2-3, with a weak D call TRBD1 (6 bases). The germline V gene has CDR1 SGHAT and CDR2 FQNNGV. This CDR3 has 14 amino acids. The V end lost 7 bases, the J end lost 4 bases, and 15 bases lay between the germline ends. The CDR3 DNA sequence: TGTGCCAGCACCCCGGAAGGGGGAGCAGATACGCAGTATTTT. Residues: CASTPEGGADTQYF.

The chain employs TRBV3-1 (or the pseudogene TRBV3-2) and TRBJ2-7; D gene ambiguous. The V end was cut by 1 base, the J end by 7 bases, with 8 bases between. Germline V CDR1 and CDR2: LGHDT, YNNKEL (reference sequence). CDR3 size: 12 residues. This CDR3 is CASSQGSAEQYF. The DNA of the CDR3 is TGTGCCAGCAGCCAAGGTTCGGCGGAGCAGTACTTC.